Presented here are 10 T cell receptor beta chains from one specimen sequenced in a study of shared clonotypes between healthy human individuals. Clones were sequenced by immunoSEQ multiplex PCR, and TCRdb holds only the in-frame ones, with some missing. The repertoire holds a few million clones, with roughly 92% as singletons. The material sequenced was naive CD4+ T cells from PBMCs. The subset: CD45RA+ positively selected. The receptors stem from a man aged 18 to 30 in good health. Some clones in this sample may be carry-over from other donors' samples.

The chain combines TRBV28 with TRBJ1-3, with TRBD1 as a possible D gene (5 bases). This CDR3 has 16 residues. V lost 6 bases and J lost 2, with 17 bases in between. Germline lookup yields CDR1 MDHEN and CDR2 SYDVKM. In nucleotides, the CDR3 is TGTGCCAGCAGACCCCCAAGGACATTACCTGGAAACACCATATATTTT. This sequence encodes CASRPPRTLPGNTIYF.

This clone occurred once. The rearrangement links TRBV19 to TRBJ1-2; TRBD1 agrees at 11 bases. The trim removed 5 bases at V and 4 bases at J, leaving 12 bases unmatched. CDR1 LNHDA and CDR2 SQIVND come from the germline V gene (reference sequence). The CDR3 sequence is 17 residues long. The CDR3 spells CASSQDRGQGALYGYTF. In nucleotides, the CDR3 is TGTGCCAGTAGTCAGGATCGAGGACAGGGGGCACTCTATGGCTACACCTTC. The whole variable domain, remainder taken from reference TRBV19 and TRBJ1-2, is DGGITQSPKYLFRKEGQNVTLSCEQNLNHDAMYWYRQDPGQGLRLIYYSQIVNDFQKGDIAEGYSVSREKKESFPLTVTSAQKNPTAFYLCASSQDRGQGALYGYTFGSGTRLTVV.

The chain employs TRBV5-4 and TRBJ1-2; D possibly corresponds to TRBD1 (6 bases). The CDR3 spans 14 residues. Germline V lookup: CDR1 SGHNT, CDR2 YYREEE (reference sequence). V shed 0 bases and J shed 3 bases, with 9 bases lying between them. For the CDR3, the DNA is TGTGCCAGCAGCTTGGAGGACAGAGACTATGGCTACACCTTC. Amino acids: CASSLEDRDYGYTF.

V and J are TRBV28 and TRBJ2-7, with D perhaps given as TRBD1 or TRBD2 (5 bases each). The CDR3 has 16 residues. CDR1 and CDR2 (germline): MDHEN, SYDVKM. The ends were cut back, 3 bases at V and 3 bases at J, with 18 bases in the middle. The CDR3 here is CASSFPGTALVYEQYF. The CDR3 DNA reads TGTGCCAGCAGTTTCCCCGGGACCGCCCTAGTCTACGAGCAGTACTTC.

With regard to this clone: The sample carries other DNA sequences with the same CDR3. The V gene is TRBV7-8, the J gene TRBJ1-3; D not certain. With 2 bases removed from V and 0 bases from J, the gap between germline ends came to 5 bases. The CDR3 is 14 residues long. CDR1 and CDR2 from the germline V gene are SGHVS and FQNEAQ. This chain's CDR3 is CASSLSDSGNTIYF. In DNA form, the CDR3 reads TGTGCCAGCAGCTTATCAGACTCTGGAAACACCATATATTTT.

CDR3 loop: CASSVGQDPSYEQYF. The CDR3 bases are TGTGCCAGCAGCGTCGGACAGGACCCTTCCTACGAGCAGTACTTC. The rearrangement uses TRBV5-4 and TRBJ2-7; TRBD1 aligns across 7 bases. This CDR3 is built from 15 residues. CDR1 is SGHNT and CDR2 is YYREEE in the germline V gene (reference sequence). V was clipped by 4 bases and J by 1 base; unmatched bases: 8.

The chain joins TRBV15 to TRBJ1-4, with a tentative D call TRBD1 (5 bases). The CDR3 has 13 amino acids. Germline values: CDR1 LNHNV, CDR2 YYDKDF (reference sequence). Trimming cost V 4 bases and J 7 bases, with 10 bases left between them. This chain's CDR3 is CATSTSQGEKLFF. CDR3 coding DNA: TGTGCCACCAGCACAAGCCAGGGTGAAAAACTGTTTTTT.

The V and J genes are TRBV28 and TRBJ2-5; TRBD1 is a possible D gene (5 bases). V was trimmed by 2 bases and J by 4 bases, leaving 11 bases between them. CDR3 length: 14 amino acids. Germline CDR1 reads MDHEN; CDR2 reads SYDVKM. The CDR3 protein is CASSLLPGRETQYF. The CDR3 coding sequence is TGTGCCAGCAGTTTACTGCCAGGGCGAGAGACCCAGTACTTC.

The chain joins TRBV2 to TRBJ1-2, with 10 bases matching TRBD1. The V segment lost 9 bases and the J segment 8 bases; nucleotides outside the gene matches: 9. Per the germline V gene, CDR1 is SNHLY and CDR2 is FYNNEI. This CDR3 comprises 13 residues. DNA for the CDR3: TGTGCCAGTGTAAGGGACAGGGGATTCGGCTACACCTTC. Its protein product is CASVRDRGFGYTF.

V gene TRBV20-1 combines with J gene TRBJ1-4, with unresolved D. This CDR3 has 11 residues. Germline CDR1 and CDR2: DFQATT and SNEGSKA (reference sequence). V was trimmed by 3 bases and J by 7 bases, leaving 6 bases between them. Here the CDR3 DNA reads TGCAGTGCTAGTATGCGTGAAAAACTGTTTTTT. Its protein product is CSASMREKLFF.